This T cell receptor beta chain was identified in a study of human T cells and chemical hapten exposure. Study-level background: Donors were sensitized with 2% DPC on the upper inner arm.

Time point noted: patch test 1, 2 weeks after DPC sensitization. Treatment defined: therapeutic diphenylcyclopropenone sensitization with weekly scalp DPC. Findings and limits, study-wide: The immune response of these alopecia patients might not match healthy individuals'. No shift was seen in TCRs above 1 in 1000 frequency with DPC sensitization.

TCRdb called the RACE reads again in MiXCR, with one record for every CDR3 protein. The table lists roughly 80,000 distinct CDR3 sequences, approximately 11% of them singletons, with about 4.2% in the top ten. This clonotype was seen more than once but under ten times. Antigen: not known. The ends were cut back, 0 bases at V and 4 bases at J, with 14 bases in the middle. There are 16 residues in the CDR3. Germline CDR1 is SGHDT and CDR2 is YYEEEE. The clonotype comes from a woman between 50 and 59 years old with alopecia areata. Some clones in this sample may be carry-over from other donors' samples. The chain combines TRBV5-6 with TRBJ1-5; the D gene is possibly TRBD1 (6 bases). The source material was whole blood, sampled in connection with sensitization to the hapten diphenylcyclopropenone (DPC). CDR3 loop: CASSLEGRGGNQPQHF. The CDR3 nucleotides are TGTGCCAGCAGCTTGGAGGGCAGGGGAGGAAATCAGCCCCAGCATTTT. The full variable domain, its missing parts supplied by reference TRBV5-6 and TRBJ1-5, is DAGVTQSPTHLIKTRGQQVTLRCSPKSGHDTVSWYQQALGQGPQFIFQYYEEEERQRGNFPDRFSGHQFPNYSSELNVNALLLGDSALYLCASSLEGRGGNQPQHFGDGTRLSIL.